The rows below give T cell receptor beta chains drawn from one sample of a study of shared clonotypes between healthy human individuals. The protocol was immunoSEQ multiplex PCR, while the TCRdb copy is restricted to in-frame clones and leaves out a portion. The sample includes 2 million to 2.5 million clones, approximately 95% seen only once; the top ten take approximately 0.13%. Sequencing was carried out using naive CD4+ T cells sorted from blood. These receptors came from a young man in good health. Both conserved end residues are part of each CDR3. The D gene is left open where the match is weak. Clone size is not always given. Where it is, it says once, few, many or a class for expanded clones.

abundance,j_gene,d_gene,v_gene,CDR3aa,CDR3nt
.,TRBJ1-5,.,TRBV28,CASRSNQPQHF,TGTGCCAGCAGGAGCAATCAGCCCCAGCATTTT
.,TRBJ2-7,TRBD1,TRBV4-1,CASSQGGTGGPTGEQYF,TGCGCCAGCAGCCAAGGGGGGACAGGGGGCCCTACTGGCGAGCAGTACTTC
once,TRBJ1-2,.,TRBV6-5,CASSSTIYGYTF,TGTGCCAGCAGTTCGACAATCTATGGCTACACCTTC
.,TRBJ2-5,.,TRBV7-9,CASSLAGGGETQYF,TGTGCCAGCAGCTTAGCGGGAGGAGGCGAGACCCAGTACTTC
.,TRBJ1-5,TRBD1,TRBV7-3,CASSLSGQAFNQPQHF,TGTGCCAGCAGCTTATCAGGACAGGCGTTCAATCAGCCCCAGCATTTT
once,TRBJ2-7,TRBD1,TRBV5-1,CASSHPGQFYEQYF,TGCGCCAGCAGCCATCCGGGACAGTTCTACGAGCAGTACTTC
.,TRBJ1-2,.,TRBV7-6,CASSLMKESGGYTF,TGTGCCAGCAGCCTAATGAAGGAATCGGGTGGCTACACCTTC
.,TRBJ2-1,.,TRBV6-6,CASSRSYWEQFF,TGTGCCAGCAGTCGCTCGTATTGGGAGCAGTTCTTC
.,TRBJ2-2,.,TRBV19,CASTDTGRGRSTGELFF,TGTGCCAGTACCGATACCGGCCGAGGCAGGTCCACCGGGGAGCTGTTTTTT
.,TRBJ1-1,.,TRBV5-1,CASSLNQGGVTEAFF,TGCGCCAGCAGCTTGAATCAGGGCGGGGTAACTGAAGCTTTCTTT
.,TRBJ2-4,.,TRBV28,CASSGGIAKNIQYF,TGTGCCAGCAGTGGAGGGATAGCCAAAAACATTCAGTACTTC
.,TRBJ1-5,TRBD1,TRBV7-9,CASSLATGTSNQPQHF,TGTGCCAGCAGCTTAGCGACAGGGACGAGCAATCAGCCCCAGCATTTT
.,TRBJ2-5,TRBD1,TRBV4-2,CASSQATGGGQETQYF,TGTGCCAGCAGCCAAGCGACAGGGGGAGGCCAAGAGACCCAGTACTTC
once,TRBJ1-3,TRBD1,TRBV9,CASSDRDSSGNTIYF,TGTGCCAGCTCCGACAGGGACTCCTCTGGAAACACCATATATTTT
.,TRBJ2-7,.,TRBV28,CASSLIRASEQYF,TGTGCCAGCAGTTTAATCAGGGCCAGCGAGCAGTACTTC
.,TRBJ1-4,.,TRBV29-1,CSVESEKLFF,TGCAGCGTTGAGAGTGAAAAACTGTTTTTT
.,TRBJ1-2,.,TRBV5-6,CASRETHNYGYTF,TGTGCCAGCCGGGAGACACATAACTATGGCTACACCTTC
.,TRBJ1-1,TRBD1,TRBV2,CASSEEQGYTEAFF,TGTGCCAGCAGTGAAGAACAGGGGTACACTGAAGCTTTCTTT
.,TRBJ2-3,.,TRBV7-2,CASSPTGGRGIDTQYF,TGTGCCAGCAGCCCAACTGGGGGGAGAGGGATAGATACGCAGTATTTT
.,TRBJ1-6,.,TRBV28,CASSLGGAGNSPLHF,TGTGCCAGCAGTTTAGGAGGGGCGGGTAATTCACCCCTCCACTTT
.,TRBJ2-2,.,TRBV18,CASSPWTGEAGELFF,TGTGCCAGCTCACCATGGACGGGGGAGGCCGGGGAGCTGTTTTTT